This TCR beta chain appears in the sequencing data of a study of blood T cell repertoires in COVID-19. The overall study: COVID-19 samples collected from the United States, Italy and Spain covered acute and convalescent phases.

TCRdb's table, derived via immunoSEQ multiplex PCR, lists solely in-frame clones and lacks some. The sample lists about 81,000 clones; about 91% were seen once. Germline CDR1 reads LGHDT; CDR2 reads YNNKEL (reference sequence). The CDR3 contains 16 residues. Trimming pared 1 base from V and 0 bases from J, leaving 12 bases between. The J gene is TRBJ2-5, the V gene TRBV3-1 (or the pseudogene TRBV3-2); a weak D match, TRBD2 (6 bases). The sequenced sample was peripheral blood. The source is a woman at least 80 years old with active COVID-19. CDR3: CASSQVNREYQETQYF. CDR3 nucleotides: TGTGCCAGCAGCCAAGTGAATCGGGAGTACCAAGAGACCCAGTACTTC.